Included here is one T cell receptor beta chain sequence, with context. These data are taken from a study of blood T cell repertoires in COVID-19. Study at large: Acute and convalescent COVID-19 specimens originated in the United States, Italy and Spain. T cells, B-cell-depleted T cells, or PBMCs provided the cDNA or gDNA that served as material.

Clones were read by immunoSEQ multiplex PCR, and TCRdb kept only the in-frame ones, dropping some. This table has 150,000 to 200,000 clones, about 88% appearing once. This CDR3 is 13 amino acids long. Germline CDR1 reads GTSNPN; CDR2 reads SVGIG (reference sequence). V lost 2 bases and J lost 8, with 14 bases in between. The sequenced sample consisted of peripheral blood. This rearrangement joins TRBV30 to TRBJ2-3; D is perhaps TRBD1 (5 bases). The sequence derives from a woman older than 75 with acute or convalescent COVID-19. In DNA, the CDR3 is TGTGCCTGGAGTATACAGGAGTCTGGTACGCAGTATTTT. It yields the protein CAWSIQESGTQYF.